Listed below are T cell receptor beta chains from one sample, sequenced in a study of technical replicates of blood from four donors. Measured with immunoSEQ multiplex PCR; TCRdb has only the in-frame clones, and not every one. The sample holds 95,000 to 100,000 clones; nearly 96% are singletons and the top ten take around 0.2%. Material: T cells isolated from PBMCs. Every receptor here comes from a human donor in good health. Both conserved end residues are part of each CDR3. The D gene is left open where the match is weak. Clone size appears in some rows only: once, few, many, or a class for an expanded clone.

NA,NA,TRBJ2-5,TRBV9,CASSVGLPGQETQYF,TGTGCCAGCAGCGTAGGCCTCCCGGGCCAAGAGACCCAGTACTTC
NA,NA,TRBJ2-1,TRBV9,CASSVDLVSYNEQFF,TGTGCCAGCAGCGTAGACCTAGTCTCCTACAATGAGCAGTTCTTC
TRBD1,NA,TRBJ2-7,TRBV6-1,CATPNRDSYEQYF,TGTGCCACCCCAAACCGGGACAGCTACGAGCAGTACTTC
TRBD1,once,TRBJ2-7,TRBV28,CASTLSPGQGIYEQYF,TGTGCCAGCACTCTCTCACCGGGACAGGGAATCTACGAGCAGTACTTC
NA,NA,TRBJ2-1,TRBV29-1,CSVALAGSSYNEQFF,TGCAGCGTTGCATTAGCCGGGAGCTCCTACAATGAGCAGTTCTTC
TRBD2,NA,TRBJ2-1,TRBV4-1,CASSQGRGNHYNEQFF,TGCGCCAGCAGCCAAGGGCGGGGGAACCACTACAATGAGCAGTTCTTC
TRBD1,NA,TRBJ1-2,TRBV11-2,CASSQILRQGATGGYTF,TGTGCCAGCAGCCAGATCCTCCGACAGGGGGCGACGGGGGGCTACACCTTC
NA,NA,TRBJ2-6,TRBV4-2,CASSQLFSGANVLTF,TGTGCCAGCAGCCAACTATTTTCCGGGGCCAACGTCCTGACTTTC
TRBD2,NA,TRBJ2-5,TRBV5-1,CASSVILAGEETQYF,TGCGCCAGCAGCGTAATACTAGCGGGGGAAGAGACCCAGTACTTC
NA,NA,TRBJ1-5,TRBV6-1,CASSGNSNQPQHF,TGTGCCAGCAGCGGTAACTCTAATCAGCCCCAGCATTTT
NA,NA,TRBJ2-7,TRBV29-1,CSVLRDVGAVEQYF,TGCAGCGTCCTGCGGGACGTCGGCGCGGTCGAGCAGTACTTC
NA,NA,TRBJ2-1,TRBV14,CASSQGRYQFF,TGTGCCAGCAGCCAAGGTCGGTACCAGTTCTTC
NA,NA,TRBJ1-1,TRBV14,CASSQEGGWAEAFF,TGTGCCAGCAGCCAAGAGGGAGGTTGGGCTGAAGCTTTCTTT
NA,NA,TRBJ2-2,TRBV2,CASGLEASSARELFF,TGTGCCAGTGGGTTAGAGGCTAGCAGTGCCCGGGAGCTGTTTTTT
TRBD2,once,TRBJ2-5,TRBV5-1,CASSEAGGGQETQYF,TGCGCCAGCAGCGAGGCGGGAGGGGGGCAAGAGACCCAGTACTTC
TRBD2,NA,TRBJ2-1,TRBV7-9,CASSLAGRLAGAEQFF,TGTGCCAGCAGCTTAGCCGGGCGACTAGCGGGAGCTGAGCAGTTCTTC
NA,NA,TRBJ2-2,TRBV19,CASSNNPTGNTGELFF,TGTGCCAGTAGTAACAACCCGACAGGGAACACCGGGGAGCTGTTTTTT
TRBD2,NA,TRBJ2-1,TRBV25-1,CASSEYRSGSNEQFF,TGTGCCAGCAGTGAATATCGGAGCGGGAGCAATGAGCAGTTCTTC
TRBD1,NA,TRBJ2-1,TRBV19,CASSRIQGAADEQFF,TGTGCCAGTAGTAGGATACAGGGGGCGGCGGATGAGCAGTTCTTC
TRBD2,NA,TRBJ2-7,TRBV25-1,CASRRGTSGDYEQYF,TGTGCCAGCAGGAGAGGGACTAGCGGGGACTACGAGCAGTACTTC
NA,NA,TRBJ2-1,TRBV11-3,CASSPRASYNEQFF,TGTGCCAGCAGCCCCCGCGCAAGCTACAATGAGCAGTTCTTC
NA,NA,TRBJ1-4,TRBV7-9,CASSLGHMNEKLFF,TGTGCCAGCAGCTTAGGACACATGAATGAAAAACTGTTTTTT
NA,NA,TRBJ2-5,TRBV11-3,CASSLRENLETQYF,TGTGCCAGCAGCTTAAGAGAAAATCTCGAGACCCAGTACTTC
TRBD2,NA,TRBJ2-1,TRBV27,CASTLGAGGWNEQFF,TGTGCCAGCACCCTTGGGGCGGGAGGGTGGAATGAGCAGTTCTTC
TRBD1,NA,TRBJ1-1,TRBV5-6,CASSRPYSDRGLWTEAFF,TGTGCCAGCAGCAGGCCCTATTCGGACAGGGGGCTTTGGACTGAAGCTTTCTTT
TRBD2,NA,TRBJ2-7,TRBV4-1,CASSQEFIAGDHYEQYF,TGCGCCAGTAGCCAAGAGTTCATAGCGGGGGACCACTACGAGCAGTACTTC
TRBD2,NA,TRBJ2-3,TRBV15,CATSRERRREGERSDTQYF,TGTGCCACCAGCAGGGAAAGACGGCGGGAGGGCGAGCGTTCGGATACGCAGTATTTT